Listed below are T cell receptor beta chains from one sample, sequenced in a study of CD8 T cells in ankylosing spondylitis. MiXCR was run by TCRdb on the 5' RACE reads, yielding one entry per CDR3 protein. The repertoire has under 300,000 distinct CDR3 sequences, 10% to 13% of them found once; the top ten carry about 2.8%. Sequencing was done on a sample of blood, either unsorted or a sorted T cell fraction (not recorded which). The receptor source for this set is a male donor with ankylosing spondylitis or in good health (not recorded which). CDR3s include the opening cysteine and the closing phenylalanine or tryptophan. The D gene is left open where the match is weak. Each size is once, few, many, or a class for an expanded clone.

v_gene,abundance,j_gene,d_gene,CDR3nt,CDR3aa
TRBV12-3/TRBV12-4,few,TRBJ1-1,NA,TGTGCCAGCAGTTTACCCCTGAACACTGAAGCTTTCTTT,CASSLPLNTEAFF
TRBV20-1,many,TRBJ2-3,TRBD2,TGCAGTGCTTCGGGACTAGCGGAACAAACAGATACGCAGTATTTT,CSASGLAEQTDTQYF
TRBV12-3/TRBV12-4,many,TRBJ2-2,NA,TGTGTCAGCAGTTTCGCTGGGACCACCGGGGAGCTGTTTTTT,CVSSFAGTTGELFF
TRBV10-3,many,TRBJ1-5,TRBD1,TGTGCCATCAGTGGGACAGGGCTACAGCCCCAGCATTTT,CAISGTGLQPQHF
TRBV18,many,TRBJ1-1,NA,TGTGCCAGCTCACAAAGAGGCAGCACGAACACTGAAGCTTTCTTT,CASSQRGSTNTEAFF
TRBV2,few,TRBJ2-7,TRBD2,TGTGCCAGCAGAACCGCGGGGGGAGGAACTACGGAGCAGTACTTC,CASRTAGGGTTEQYF
TRBV9,many,TRBJ1-3,NA,TGTGCCAGCAGCGTCCGACCGAGTGACGGCACCATATATTTT,CASSVRPSDGTIYF
TRBV12-3/TRBV12-4,many,TRBJ2-3,NA,TGTGCCAGCAGAAGAGAGACAGATACGCAGTATTTT,CASRRETDTQYF
TRBV7-2,few,TRBJ1-3,NA,TGTGCCAGCAGCTTAATGGACGTCTCTGGAAACACCATATATTTT,CASSLMDVSGNTIYF
TRBV12-3/TRBV12-4,few,TRBJ2-7,NA,TGTGCCAGCAGTACCTCTAGCGACTACGAGCAGTACTTC,CASSTSSDYEQYF
TRBV4-2,once,TRBJ2-1,NA,TGTGCCATCAGCCCGGGCCGGCGAGGGAATGAGCAGTTCTTC,CAISPGRRGNEQFF
TRBV10-3,many,TRBJ2-3,TRBD2,TGTGCCACCCTAGCGGGAGGGTCAGATACGCAGTATTTT,CATLAGGSDTQYF
TRBV4-1,few,TRBJ2-7,NA,TGCGCCAGCAGCCAGGGGCAGGGCAAGGGCGAGCAGTACTTC,CASSQGQGKGEQYF
TRBV5-1,many,TRBJ2-2,TRBD1,TGCGCCAGCAGATCCCCGGGACAGCCGAACACCGGGGAGCTGTTTTTT,CASRSPGQPNTGELFF
TRBV6-5,many,TRBJ1-1,TRBD1,TGTGCCAGCAGTTCGAGGACAGGGGACACTGAAGCTTTCTTT,CASSSRTGDTEAFF
TRBV4-2,many,TRBJ1-1,NA,TGTGCCAGCAGCTCCGGACGGAGAAACACTGAAGCTTTCTTT,CASSSGRRNTEAFF